This T cell receptor beta chain was recorded in a study of metastatic and nonmetastatic thyroid tumors. Overall study: Where malignant and benign thyroid patients were concerned, repertoires were compared across blood and tumor or nodule tissue.

Thyroid surgery took place with no prior treatment in any patient. This clone was seen many times. In the original processing: To classify distant metastasis in papillary thyroid cancer, a model was built from CDR3 differences across clinicopathological groups. TCRdb reprocessed the PCR reads via MiXCR. Clone size and V and J calls follow TCRdb, not the original study. The data contain about 52,000 clones, roughly 15% of them singletons. The CDR3 extends over 14 amino acids. V was pared by 8 bases and J by 6 bases, with 16 bases between. This chain connects TRBV12-3 or TRBV12-4 to TRBJ2-2; possibly TRBD1 or TRBD2 for D (5 bases each). The source material was blood. The TCR sequence derives from a female donor with papillary thyroid cancer or a benign thyroid nodule (not recorded which). Some clones in this sample may be carry-over from other donors' samples. The CDR3 DNA reads as TGTGCCAGCGGGACCGAGACGGAGGCCGGGGAGCTGTTTTTT. Its translation is CASGTETEAGELFF.